Following are 31 T cell receptor beta chains from one sample sequenced in a study of cytomegalovirus exposure and HLA in healthy donors. The data were produced by immunoSEQ multiplex PCR, yet TCRdb's version contains in-frame clones alone and is incomplete. The sample holds about 98,000 clones; less than 90% are singletons and the top ten take about 5.7%. Sequenced input: PBMCs. The receptor set was obtained from a young man in good health and CMV-seropositive.

The chain is built from TRBV28 and TRBJ2-1, with 15 bases identical to TRBD2. CDR3 length: 18 amino acids. V dropped 8 bases and J dropped 4; count of bases not matched to a gene: 12. CDR1 and CDR2 from the germline V gene are MDHEN and SYDVKM. DNA for the CDR3: TGTGCCAGCCCTCCCGGACTAGCGGGAGGGCCCTTTTACAATGAGCAGTTCTTC. Residues: CASPPGLAGGPFYNEQFF.

The chain couples TRBV11-2 to TRBJ2-3; 10 bases fit TRBD2. Germline V gene data show CDR1 as SGHAT and CDR2 as FQNNGV. With 2 bases clipped from V and 3 bases from J, the junction kept 5 bases outside the gene matches. This CDR3 has 16 amino acids. CDR3 in amino acids: CASSLWLAGVTDTQYF. The CDR3 nucleotides read TGTGCCAGCAGCTTATGGCTAGCGGGGGTTACAGATACGCAGTATTTT.

The chain carries TRBV18 and TRBJ2-1, with TRBD2 matching over 9 bases. Germline V gene sequence: CDR1 KGHSH, CDR2 LQKENI. The CDR3 totals 15 residues. J gave up 6 bases and V 0 bases, and 3 bases lay outside the gene matches. The CDR3 DNA reads as TGTGCCAGCTCACCACCGAGGACTAGCGTCAATGAGCAGTTCTTC. Its translation: CASSPPRTSVNEQFF.

This chain joins TRBV4-1 and TRBJ2-7; 9 bases align to TRBD1. Per germline, CDR1 MGHRA and CDR2 YSYEKL. The CDR3 has 14 residues. Germline trimming cut 4 bases from V and 5 bases from J; bases unmatched to any gene: 6. The CDR3 DNA sequence: TGCGCCAGCAGCCCCGGGACAGGGAGCAACGAGCAGTACTTC. It codes for CASSPGTGSNEQYF.

The rearrangement links TRBV4-2 to TRBJ1-1; D is unresolved. The CDR3 spans 14 residues. Germline V gene sequence: CDR1 LGHNA, CDR2 YNFKEQ. V was clipped by 1 base and J by 6 bases, with 12 bases between them. The chain's CDR3 is CASSQGDGGAEAFF. The CDR3 region has the DNA TGTGCCAGCAGCCAAGGGGATGGAGGCGCTGAAGCTTTCTTT.

This clone was picked up one time. J is TRBJ1-2 and V is TRBV25-1, with D possibly TRBD1 on 5 matching bases. V lost 2 bases and J 6 bases, leaving 7 bases between the germline ends. CDR3 size: 12 residues. Germline values: CDR1 MGHDK, CDR2 SYGVNS. The CDR3 DNA reads TGTGCCAGCAGTGAACGACAGCATGGCTACACCTTC. This encodes CASSERQHGYTF.

The rearrangement links TRBV19 to TRBJ2-3; D possibly corresponds to TRBD1 (6 bases). This CDR3 region has 15 residues. Trimming left V 5 bases short and J 5 bases short, with 17 bases between. Germline-derived CDR1 and CDR2 are LNHDA and SQIVND (reference sequence). The CDR3 loop reads CASSDSEARGDTQYF. CDR3 sequence (DNA): TGTGCCAGTAGTGACAGCGAGGCCAGGGGAGATACGCAGTATTTT. Together with reference TRBV19 and TRBJ2-3, the CDR3 gives the full variable domain: DGGITQSPKYLFRKEGQNVTLSCEQNLNHDAMYWYRQDPGQGLRLIYYSQIVNDFQKGDIAEGYSVSREKKESFPLTVTSAQKNPTAFYLCASSDSEARGDTQYFGPGTRLTVL.

The V gene is TRBV5-6, the J gene TRBJ1-2; the match to TRBD1 covers 7 bases. V trimming: 0 bases; J trimming: 4 bases; junction bases outside the gene matches: 6. Germline V gene sequence: CDR1 SGHDT, CDR2 YYEEEE. This CDR3 has 15 amino acids. The CDR3 DNA sequence: TGTGCCAGCAGCTTGGTGGGACAGCTACTCTATGGCTACACCTTC. The encoded protein is CASSLVGQLLYGYTF.

The chain uses TRBV5-4 and TRBJ2-7; 10 positions match TRBD2. The germline CDR1 and CDR2 sequences are SGHNT and YYREEE (reference sequence). The CDR3 sequence is 15 residues long. Trimming took 4 bases from V and 3 from J; bases not matched to a gene: 7. The CDR3 loop is CASSRGAGGDYEQYF. The CDR3 nucleotides read TGTGCCAGCAGCCGAGGAGCGGGGGGGGACTACGAGCAGTACTTC.

The chain recombines TRBV9 with TRBJ2-7; the D gene is possibly TRBD2 (5 bases). This CDR3 is 15 amino acids long. V was pared by 0 bases and J by 3 bases, with 13 bases between. Germline lookup yields CDR1 SGDLS and CDR2 YYNGEE. This chain's CDR3 is CASSVGPKGGYEQYF. For the CDR3, the DNA is TGTGCCAGCAGCGTAGGACCTAAAGGAGGCTACGAGCAGTACTTC. Together with reference TRBV9 and TRBJ2-7, the CDR3 gives the full variable domain: DSGVTQTPKHLITATGQRVTLRCSPRSGDLSVYWYQQSLDQGLQFLIQYYNGEERAKGNILERFSAQQFPDLHSELNLSSLELGDSALYFCASSVGPKGGYEQYFGPGTRLTVT.

The chain links TRBV19 to TRBJ1-5; maybe TRBD1 (6 bases). Looked up from germline, CDR1 is LNHDA and CDR2 is SQIVND (reference sequence). The CDR3 totals 22 residues. V was trimmed by 0 bases and J by 0 bases, leaving 27 bases between them. CDR3 sequence reads: CASSIDPQVGGPISLSNQPQHF. CDR3 DNA sequence: TGTGCCAGTAGTATAGATCCTCAGGTGGGGGGGCCCATCTCACTTAGCAATCAGCCCCAGCATTTT.

V and J are TRBV5-6 and TRBJ2-1, with 10 bases that match TRBD2. The trim removed 4 bases at V and 7 bases at J, leaving 11 bases unmatched. The CDR3 runs to 16 residues. The germline V gene has CDR1 SGHDT and CDR2 YYEEEE. This CDR3 reads CASSHVGGLARNEQFF. The CDR3, as DNA: TGTGCCAGCAGCCACGTGGGGGGACTAGCGAGGAATGAGCAGTTCTTC.

The V call is TRBV6-1, the J call TRBJ1-4, with TRBD1 matching 12 bases. The trim removed 2 bases at V and 7 bases at J, leaving 17 bases unmatched. The germline V gene has CDR1 MNHNS and CDR2 SASEGT. The CDR3 is 20 amino acids. The CDR3 loop is CASSESTVAGQGANLEKLFF. In DNA form, the CDR3 reads TGTGCCAGCAGTGAAAGCACCGTTGCGGGACAGGGGGCCAATCTTGAAAAACTGTTTTTT.

This chain connects TRBV11-1 to TRBJ2-7, with 9 nucleotides matching TRBD1. V was clipped by 5 bases and J by 3 bases; unmatched bases: 5. The CDR3 totals 14 residues. Looked up from germline, CDR1 is SGHAT and CDR2 is FQDESV (reference sequence). For the CDR3, the DNA is TGTGCCAGCAGCCGGGGACAGGGCGACTACGAGCAGTACTTC. Protein sequence: CASSRGQGDYEQYF.

CDR3 sequence reads: CASSQGTGDEKLFF. CDR3 coding DNA: TGTGCCAGCAGCCAAGGGACAGGGGATGAAAAACTGTTTTTT. This chain joins TRBV4-2 and TRBJ1-4; TRBD1 matches at 9 bases. Per germline, CDR1 LGHNA and CDR2 YNFKEQ. Trimming at V came to 1 base and at J to 6 bases, leaving 0 bases not matched to a gene. The CDR3 extends over 14 amino acids.

This chain joins TRBV27 and TRBJ2-7; the match to TRBD1 covers 8 bases. V shed 3 bases and J 4 bases; nucleotides not matched to a gene: 5. Germline CDR1 and CDR2: MNHEY and SMNVEV (reference sequence). This CDR3 spans 14 amino acids. The CDR3 DNA reads as TGTGCCAGCAGTTTGAGCCAGGGGGCTTACGAGCAGTACTTC. As protein: CASSLSQGAYEQYF.

The rearrangement joins TRBV28 to TRBJ2-7; D unresolved. The CDR3 sequence is 15 residues long. Trimming pared 4 bases from V and 5 bases from J, leaving 18 bases between. Germline loops: CDR1 MDHEN, CDR2 SYDVKM. CDR3 DNA: TGTGCCAGCAGTTACCTTAGGCCCGGGTTGGACGAGCAGTACTTC. Its protein product is CASSYLRPGLDEQYF.

J is TRBJ2-7 and V is TRBV7-3; 8 nucleotides match TRBD1. Trimming took 3 bases from V and 5 from J; bases not matched to a gene: 15. CDR3 size: 17 residues. The germline gives CDR1 SGHTA, CDR2 FQGTGA. The CDR3 protein is CASSLSGPGGLWDEQYF. CDR3 in DNA: TGTGCCAGCAGCTTGTCTGGGCCAGGGGGCCTTTGGGACGAGCAGTACTTC.

The chain joins TRBV19 to TRBJ1-5; TRBD1 is a possible D gene (6 bases). The CDR3 runs to 14 residues. The V and J ends lost 3 bases and 5 bases respectively, with 11 bases between them. Germline V CDR1 and CDR2: LNHDA, SQIVND (reference sequence). CDR3 sequence reads: CASSIGTLHQPQHF. Written as DNA, the CDR3 is TGTGCCAGTAGTATCGGGACACTCCATCAGCCCCAGCATTTT.

This chain links TRBV12-5 with TRBJ2-7, with D perhaps matching TRBD2 (6 bases). The CDR3 is 17 residues long. Germline V lookup: CDR1 LGHNT, CDR2 FRNRAP. V gave up 6 bases and J gave up 0 bases, with 21 bases separating them. CDR3 bases: TGTGCTAGTGGCTCCGGGATCGGTGGGGGGAGCTCCTACGAGCAGTACTTC. Encoded protein: CASGSGIGGGSSYEQYF.

V and J are TRBV2 and TRBJ1-5; D ambiguous. Deletions cut 7 bases from V and 3 bases from J, with 10 bases between. Germline V CDR1 and CDR2: SNHLY, FYNNEI. The CDR3 consists of 13 residues. The chain's CDR3 is CASIREANQPQHF. The CDR3 nucleotides are TGTGCCAGCATAAGGGAGGCCAATCAGCCCCAGCATTTT.

The genes are TRBV7-3 and TRBJ2-1, with D possibly matching TRBD2 (6 bases). Germline CDR1 SGHTA, CDR2 FQGTGA. V dropped 5 bases and J dropped 6 bases, with 14 bases sitting between them. There are 14 residues in the CDR3. The CDR3, as DNA: TGTGCCAGCAGCCGAAACCGGGACTCCAATGAGCAGTTCTTC. Residues: CASSRNRDSNEQFF.

V usage is TRBV5-1 and J usage is TRBJ2-7; 7 bases align to TRBD1. The CDR3 is 16 amino acids. The germline CDR1 and CDR2 sequences are SGHRS and YFSETQ. Losses at the gene ends were 2 bases for V and 0 bases for J; bases not matched to a gene: 8. CDR3: CASSLTGTASSYEQYF. DNA for the CDR3: TGCGCCAGCAGCTTAACCGGGACAGCCTCCTCCTACGAGCAGTACTTC.

The sample holds one count of this clone. The chain links TRBV28 to TRBJ2-7, with 11 bases that match TRBD2. The CDR3 covers 13 residues. J lost 4 bases, V lost 5 bases, and 1 base had no gene match. Germline CDR1 and CDR2: MDHEN and SYDVKM. The CDR3 DNA reads as TGTGCCAGCAGTACTAGCGGGAGATACGAGCAGTACTTC. This codes for CASSTSGRYEQYF.

The chain is built from TRBV19 and TRBJ2-7; the match to TRBD2 covers 8 bases. Unmatched junction bases numbered 8, after V lost 0 bases and J lost 7 bases. Germline assignment: CDR1 LNHDA and CDR2 SQIVND (reference sequence). CDR3 length: 15 amino acids. The CDR3 spells CASSIDAGGAGEQYF. For the CDR3, the DNA is TGTGCCAGTAGTATAGACGCCGGGGGGGCGGGTGAGCAGTACTTC.

The rearrangement links TRBV9 to TRBJ2-3, with D perhaps TRBD1 (5 bases). The CDR3 length is 15 residues. CDR1 is SGDLS, CDR2 YYNGEE, per germline. V was cut by 1 base and J by 4 bases, with 13 bases left in between. The DNA of the CDR3 is TGTGCCAGCAGCGTAAGGGGTTACGATGCAGATACGCAGTATTTT. Its protein product is CASSVRGYDADTQYF. Supplemented by reference TRBV9 and TRBJ2-3, the full variable domain reads DSGVTQTPKHLITATGQRVTLRCSPRSGDLSVYWYQQSLDQGLQFLIQYYNGEERAKGNILERFSAQQFPDLHSELNLSSLELGDSALYFCASSVRGYDADTQYFGPGTRLTVL.

This clone occurred once. The chain recombines TRBV11-3 with TRBJ2-7; D not resolved. Per germline, CDR1 SGHNT and CDR2 YENEEA. The CDR3 is 14 residues long. V lost 5 bases, J lost 1 base, and 12 bases lay in between. The CDR3, as DNA: TGTGCCAGCAGCCCGCAGAGGAGATCCTACGAGCAGTACTTC. This encodes CASSPQRRSYEQYF.

This rearrangement joins TRBV4-3 to TRBJ2-3; 9 bases map to TRBD1. V lost 3 bases and J lost 5; bases outside the gene matches: 6. CDR1 and CDR2 from the germline V gene are LGHNA and YSLEER. The CDR3 is 15 amino acids. The CDR3 DNA reads as TGCGCCAGCAGCCACCGAGCGACAGGGGGAGATACGCAGTATTTT. Translation gives CASSHRATGGDTQYF.

The chain recombines TRBV7-3 with TRBJ2-1; 9 nucleotides match TRBD1. V trimming: 5 bases; J trimming: 7 bases; junction bases outside the gene matches: 9. Germline CDR1 is SGHTA and CDR2 is FQGTGA. The length of the CDR3 is 15 residues. CDR3 nucleotides: TGTGCCAGCAGCCCGGGGACAGGGAAGGGTAATGAGCAGTTCTTC. Translating it yields CASSPGTGKGNEQFF.

The rearrangement joins TRBV27 to TRBJ2-1; D is unclear. CDR1 and CDR2 (germline): MNHEY, SMNVEV (reference sequence). Trimming took 2 bases from V and 9 from J, leaving 5 bases between them. This CDR3 has 11 amino acids. In DNA form, the CDR3 reads TGTGCCAGCAGTTTAGCCGGTGAGCAGTTCTTC. Protein: CASSLAGEQFF.

The chain has TRBV18 and TRBJ2-5; no reliable D call. The CDR3 has 12 residues. The germline gives CDR1 KGHSH, CDR2 LQKENI. V lost 2 bases and J lost 7, with 8 bases in between. As DNA, the CDR3 is TGTGCCAGCTCACCAAGCTCGGGGACCCAGTACTTC. As protein: CASSPSSGTQYF. The full variable domain, in which reference TRBV18 and TRBJ2-5 provide the parts outside the CDR3, is NAGVMQNPRHLVRRRGQEARLRCSPMKGHSHVYWYRQLPEEGLKFMVYLQKENIIDESGMPKERFSAEFPKEGPSILRIQQVVRGDSAAYFCASSPSSGTQYFGPGTRLLVL.